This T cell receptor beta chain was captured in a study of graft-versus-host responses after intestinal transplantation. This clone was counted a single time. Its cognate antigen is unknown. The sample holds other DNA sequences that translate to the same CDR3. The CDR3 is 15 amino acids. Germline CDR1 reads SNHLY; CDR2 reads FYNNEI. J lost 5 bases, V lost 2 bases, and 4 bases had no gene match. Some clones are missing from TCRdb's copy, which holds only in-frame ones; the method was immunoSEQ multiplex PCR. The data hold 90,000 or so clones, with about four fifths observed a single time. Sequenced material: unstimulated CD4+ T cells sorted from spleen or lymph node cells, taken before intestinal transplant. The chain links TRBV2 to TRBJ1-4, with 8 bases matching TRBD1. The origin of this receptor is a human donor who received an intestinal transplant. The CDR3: CASSENRGGNEKLFF. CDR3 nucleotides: TGTGCCAGCAGTGAAAACAGGGGGGGAAATGAAAAACTGTTTTTT.